This TCR beta chain is drawn from a study of tumor-infiltrating lymphocytes in primary liver carcinoma. Across the study: Stage T1-T3 N0M0 tumors spanned roughly 4 to 10 cm. Each sample had roughly 3.5 to 7.5 million productive TCRbeta reads regardless of tissue type. General study results and limits: Tumor-adjacent and tumor-blood pairs overlapped less than tumor region pairs did.

TCR beta cDNA was prepared out of roughly 490 ng total RNA by means of a constant-region primer. Sequencing libraries for TCR beta derived from three nested multiplex PCR rounds that used slightly modified ARM-PCR. The opening two PCR rounds, about 10 cycles each, paired TRBV1-TRBV30 forward primers with a C-beta reverse primer. MiXCR was run by TCRdb on the multiplex PCR reads, yielding one entry per CDR3 protein. In the table there are about 320,000 distinct CDR3 sequences, 58% of which are singletons. Germline values: CDR1 SGHDT, CDR2 YYEEEE. With 0 bases removed from V and 2 bases from J, the gap between germline ends came to 9 bases. The CDR3 length is 15 residues. Germline DNA was also extracted, and blood RNA derived from unsorted whole blood. This clonotype occurred a few times. The antigen remains unidentified.

The sample consisted of peripheral blood. This clonotype originated in a woman under 40 with primary liver carcinoma and hepatitis B virus infection. The rearrangement uses TRBV5-6 and TRBJ2-1, with D unclear. CDR3 coding DNA: TGTGCCAGCAGCTTGGTTAGCAGTACCTACAATGAGCAGTTCTTC. Amino acids: CASSLVSSTYNEQFF.